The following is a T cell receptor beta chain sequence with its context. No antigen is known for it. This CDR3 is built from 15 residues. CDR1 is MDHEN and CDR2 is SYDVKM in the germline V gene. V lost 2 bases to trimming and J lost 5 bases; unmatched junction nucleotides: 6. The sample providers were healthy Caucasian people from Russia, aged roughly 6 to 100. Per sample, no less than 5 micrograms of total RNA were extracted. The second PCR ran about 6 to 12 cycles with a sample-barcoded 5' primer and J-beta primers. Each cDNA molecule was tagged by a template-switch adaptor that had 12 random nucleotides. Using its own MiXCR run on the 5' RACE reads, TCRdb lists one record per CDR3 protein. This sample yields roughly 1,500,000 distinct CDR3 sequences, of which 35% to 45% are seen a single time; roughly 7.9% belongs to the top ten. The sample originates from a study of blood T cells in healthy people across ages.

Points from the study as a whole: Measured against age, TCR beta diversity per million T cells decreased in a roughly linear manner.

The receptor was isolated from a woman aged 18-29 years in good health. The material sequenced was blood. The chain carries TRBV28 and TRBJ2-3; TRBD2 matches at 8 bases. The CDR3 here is CASSLGGGSLDTQYF. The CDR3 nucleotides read TGTGCCAGCAGTTTAGGCGGGGGGTCCTTAGATACGCAGTATTTT.